This T cell receptor (beta chain) was sequenced in a study of identifying expanded T cells in peripheral blood. Per the germline V gene, CDR1 is MNHEY and CDR2 is SVGAGI. CDR3 size: 12 residues. The germline V and J ends were trimmed by 6 bases and 3 bases, with 8 bases remaining between them. Profiling relied on immunoSEQ multiplex PCR, and the TCRdb table lists in-frame clones only, not all of them. This table has about 130,000 clones, around nine tenths appearing once. The receptor was derived from a person aged 18 to 70 in good health. Specimen: blood. The gene calls are TRBV6-5 and TRBJ1-1; a possible D gene is TRBD1 (6 bases). CDR3 bases: TGTGCCAGCAGAAGGGGGTACACTGAAGCTTTCTTT. The encoded protein is CASRRGYTEAFF.